Listed below are T cell receptor beta chains from one sample, sequenced in a study of early T cells in non-severe SARS-CoV-2 infection. TCRdb re-derived calls from the 5' RACE reads in MiXCR, one entry per CDR3 protein. The top ten clones hold almost 6.5% of a sample with about 30,000 distinct CDR3 sequences, 4.5% to 7% of them seen once. Sequencing was done on a sample of whole blood. The origin of the receptors is an adult who was a healthcare worker with PCR-confirmed SARS-CoV-2 infection or an uninfected control (not recorded which). Each CDR3 is given with its conserved first and last residue. The D gene is left open where the match is weak. For some rows the clone size is stated as once, few or many, or as a class when expanded; others skip it.

j_call d_call v_call clone_size cdr3_aa cdr3_nt
TRBJ2-7 NA TRBV2 many CASGGASLSYEQYF TGTGCCAGCGGCGGGGCTAGCCTCTCCTACGAGCAGTACTTC
TRBJ2-7 TRBD1 TRBV7-6 few CASSLGGRDRSYEQYF TGTGCCAGCAGCTTAGGGGGCAGGGACAGGTCCTACGAGCAGTACTTC
TRBJ2-1 NA TRBV11-2 many CASSFARSSYNEQFF TGTGCCAGCAGCTTCGCCCGCAGCTCCTACAATGAGCAGTTCTTC
TRBJ1-5 NA TRBV6-1 many CASREHGQPQHF TGTGCCAGCAGAGAACATGGGCAGCCCCAGCATTTT
TRBJ2-7 TRBD2 TRBV19 many CASSLQAGGPYEQYF TGTGCCAGTAGTCTCCAAGCGGGAGGGCCTTACGAGCAGTACTTC
TRBJ2-7 TRBD2 TRBV20-1 NA CSARVSGPPRAYEQYF TGCAGTGCTAGAGTTAGCGGGCCCCCGCGGGCCTACGAGCAGTACTTC
TRBJ1-6 NA TRBV6-1 medium-sized CASSPSALPNSPLHF TGTGCCAGCAGCCCGTCGGCCCTCCCTAATTCACCCCTCCACTTT
TRBJ1-4 NA TRBV7-2 many CASSSGPSRNEKLFF TGTGCCAGCAGCTCAGGGCCAAGCCGAAATGAAAAACTGTTTTTT
TRBJ2-3 NA TRBV15 many CATSRVNPTDTQYF TGTGCCACCAGCAGAGTTAATCCCACAGATACGCAGTATTTT
TRBJ2-2 TRBD1 TRBV19 NA CASTGDRGWRTGELFF TGTGCCAGTACGGGGGACAGGGGATGGCGCACCGGGGAGCTGTTTTTT
TRBJ1-6 NA TRBV5-1 NA CASSLGASGSAPNSPLHF TGCGCCAGCAGCTTGGGGGCCTCCGGTTCGGCGCCTAATTCACCCCTCCACTTT
TRBJ2-5 TRBD2 TRBV20-1 many CSARDALAVQETQYF TGCAGTGCTAGAGATGCACTAGCGGTTCAAGAGACCCAGTACTTC
TRBJ2-2 NA TRBV12-3/TRBV12-4 NA CASNPNTGELFF TGTGCCAGCAACCCGAACACCGGGGAGCTGTTTTTT
TRBJ2-5 NA TRBV7-2 few CASSSWTDQETQYF TGTGCCAGCAGCTCTTGGACAGACCAAGAGACCCAGTACTTC
TRBJ2-5 TRBD1 TRBV20-1 many CSAMGRDSGWETQYF TGCAGTGCTATGGGACGGGACAGTGGATGGGAGACCCAGTACTTC
TRBJ2-5 TRBD2 TRBV7-6 many CASSLGGSETQYF TGTGCCAGCAGCTTGGGAGGGTCAGAGACCCAGTACTTC
TRBJ1-3 NA TRBV10-2 many CASRPPTGRGNTIYF TGCGCCAGCAGACCACCTACAGGGAGAGGAAACACCATATATTTT
TRBJ2-7 NA TRBV11-2 many CASSLELIAYEQYF TGTGCCAGCAGCTTAGAATTGATAGCTTACGAGCAGTACTTC
TRBJ1-2 NA TRBV19 many CASSEQGRANYGYTF TGTGCCAGTAGTGAACAGGGCCGTGCTAACTATGGCTACACCTTC
TRBJ2-3 TRBD2 TRBV5-1 many CASSLGLGRARSTDTQYF TGCGCCAGCAGCTTGGGCTTAGGGAGGGCCCGGAGCACAGATACGCAGTATTTT
TRBJ2-7 NA TRBV2 few CASIVDIGGSEQYF TGTGCCAGCATCGTTGACATTGGAGGCTCCGAGCAGTACTTC
TRBJ2-1 TRBD2 TRBV11-2 many CASSPGLASDEQFF TGTGCCAGCAGCCCCGGACTAGCATCCGATGAGCAGTTCTTC
TRBJ2-5 NA TRBV28 many CASTRGMLETQYF TGTGCCAGCACGAGGGGGATGTTAGAGACCCAGTACTTC
TRBJ1-6 NA TRBV20-1 few CSAAVEGRNNSPLHF TGCAGTGCTGCCGTTGAGGGGAGGAATAATTCACCCCTCCACTTT
TRBJ2-1 NA TRBV20-1 NA CSASVPSGNEQFF TGCAGTGCTAGCGTCCCCTCGGGTAATGAGCAGTTCTTC
TRBJ1-1 TRBD1 TRBV7-2 many CASSLYRGNTEAFF TGTGCCAGCAGCTTATACAGGGGGAACACTGAAGCTTTCTTT
TRBJ2-7 NA TRBV27 many CATRGSRSAPRGEQYF TGTGCTACTCGGGGGAGCAGATCGGCCCCAAGGGGGGAGCAGTACTTC
TRBJ2-7 NA TRBV7-2 few CASSSDTYSYEQYF TGTGCCAGCAGCTCAGACACGTACTCCTACGAGCAGTACTTC